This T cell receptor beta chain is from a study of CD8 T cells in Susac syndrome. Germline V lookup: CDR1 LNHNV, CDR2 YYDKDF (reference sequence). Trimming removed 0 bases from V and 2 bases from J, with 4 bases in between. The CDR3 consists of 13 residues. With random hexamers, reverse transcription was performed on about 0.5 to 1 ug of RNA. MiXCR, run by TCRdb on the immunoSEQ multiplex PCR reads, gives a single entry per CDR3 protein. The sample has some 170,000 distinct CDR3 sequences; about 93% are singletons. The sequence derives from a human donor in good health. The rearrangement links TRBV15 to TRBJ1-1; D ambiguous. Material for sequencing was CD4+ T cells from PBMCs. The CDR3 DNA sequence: TGTGCCACCAGCAGAGACGAAAACACTGAAGCTTTCTTT. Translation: CATSRDENTEAFF.